This record covers a single TCR beta chain. Antigen: not known. Germline CDR1 reads DFQATT; CDR2 reads SNEGSKA (reference sequence). CDR3 size: 12 residues. V was pared by 3 bases and J by 4 bases, with 9 bases between. The entry originates in a study of blood T cells in healthy people across ages. Study conclusions and caveats: PBMCs were not sorted, which prevented a conclusive comparison of naive versus antigen-experienced cells. Both naive CD4+ cell counts and diversity were greater in long-lived donors than in aged donors.

A J-beta primer mix and a sample-barcoded 5' primer were used in a second PCR of roughly 7 to 12 cycles. Every sample produced at least 2.5 million CDR3-containing paired-end reads. Each CDR3 protein gets one entry after TCRdb re-called the 5' RACE reads with MiXCR. The table has roughly 1.7 million distinct CDR3 sequences, about 31% seen once. Material for sequencing was blood. The V and J genes are TRBV20-1 and TRBJ2-5; D remains unclear. This TCR was recovered from a woman between 25 and 40 years old in good health. CDR3 coding DNA: TGCAGTGCTAGTAGTGCAGGAGAGACCCAGTACTTC. Protein: CSASSAGETQYF.